Each of the 26 T cell receptor beta chains below was sequenced from the same sample in a study of T cells in Graves' hyperthyroidism and ophthalmopathy. Regions amplified from RNA transcripts were the TCR beta CDR3 regions. Using the HTBI primer set, a first-round RT-PCR was run on the TCR CDR3. TCRdb passed the multiplex PCR reads through MiXCR, listing each CDR3 protein once. The table lists more than 500,000 distinct CDR3 sequences, roughly a sixth of them singletons. The sequencing sample was made of blood. These receptor sequences come from a woman in her 30s with Graves' ophthalmopathy.

This clonotype was detected many times. The chain employs TRBV12-3 or TRBV12-4 and TRBJ2-5; 8 bases align to TRBD2. J lost 5 bases, V lost 4 bases, and 9 bases had no gene match. The CDR3 is made up of 15 amino acids. CDR3 DNA sequence: TGTGCCAGCAGTTCCAAGCGGGAGACAAGGGAGACCCAGTACTTC. This gives the protein CASSSKRETRETQYF.

This clonotype has ten or more counts. The chain combines TRBV20-1 with TRBJ2-5; 7 positions agree with TRBD1. V gave up 5 bases and J gave up 2 bases; unmatched junction bases: 5. The CDR3 runs to 13 residues. Germline CDR1 DFQATT, CDR2 SNEGSKA (reference sequence). The chain's CDR3 is CSAADRKQETQYF. The CDR3 DNA reads TGCAGTGCTGCGGACAGGAAGCAAGAGACCCAGTACTTC.

At least ten counts were recorded for this clonotype. V and J are TRBV6-1 and TRBJ1-2; D unclear. The CDR3 has 13 residues. Trimming shortened V by 5 bases and J by 5 bases, and 12 bases separated the two germline ends. Germline V gene sequence: CDR1 MNHNS, CDR2 SASEGT. This CDR3 is CASSYTSEYGYTF. The CDR3 nucleotides read TGTGCCAGCAGTTATACGTCCGAATATGGCTACACCTTC.

The V gene is TRBV6-1, the J gene TRBJ2-7; 7 nucleotides agree with TRBD1. Unmatched junction bases numbered 7, after V lost 6 bases and J lost 5 bases. CDR1 MNHNS and CDR2 SASEGT come from the germline V gene. The CDR3 sequence is 13 residues long. The CDR3 bases are TGTGCCAGCAGCTGGGGACAGCGCAACGAGCAGTACTTC. It codes for CASSWGQRNEQYF.

The genes are TRBV6-2 or TRBV6-3 and TRBJ2-1; no reliable D call. The germline V gene encodes CDR1 MNHEY and CDR2 SVGEGT. There are 11 residues in the CDR3. The V end lost 6 bases, the J end lost 9 bases, and 9 bases lay between the germline ends. CDR3 protein: CASSSLREQFF. The CDR3, as DNA: TGTGCCAGCAGCTCTCTTCGTGAGCAGTTCTTC.

This clonotype was observed a few times. This chain joins TRBV11-1 and TRBJ1-1; no firm D call. V gave up 1 base and J gave up 8 bases, with 11 bases separating them. CDR1 is SGHAT, CDR2 FQDESV, per germline (reference sequence). The CDR3 extends over 13 amino acids. CDR3 amino acids: CASSLVLGLEAFF. The CDR3 DNA reads TGTGCCAGCAGCTTAGTGCTCGGGTTAGAAGCTTTCTTT.

V and J are TRBV27 and TRBJ2-3; D ambiguous. Trimming cost V 6 bases and J 5 bases, with 12 bases left between them. CDR1 is MNHEY, CDR2 SMNVEV, per germline (reference sequence). CDR3 size: 13 residues. The CDR3 sequence: CASSPAIRDTQYF. The CDR3 region has the DNA TGTGCCAGCAGCCCCGCGATCCGAGATACGCAGTATTTT.

A few counts support this clonotype. The CDR3 DNA reads as TGTGCCAGCAGCTTGGTGACAGGGGGCGAGCAGTACTTC. It codes for CASSLVTGGEQYF. The chain joins TRBV5-4 to TRBJ2-7, with 9 bases that match TRBD1. Trimming removed 0 bases from V and 6 bases from J; junction bases left unmatched: 1. From germline, CDR1 is SGHNT and CDR2 YYREEE (reference sequence). The CDR3 is 13 residues long.

This clonotype was seen ten or more times. The genes are TRBV20-1 and TRBJ2-1; 11 bases are shared with TRBD2. Germline V gene lookup returns CDR1 DFQATT and CDR2 SNEGSKA (reference sequence). Trimming removed 6 bases from V and 2 bases from J; junction bases left unmatched: 9. The CDR3 consists of 16 residues. The CDR3 DNA reads as TGCAGTGCAAAGAACCGACTAGCGGGGACCTACAATGAGCAGTTCTTC. Encoded protein: CSAKNRLAGTYNEQFF.

This clonotype occurred many times. The V call is TRBV6-1, the J call TRBJ2-1, with TRBD1 as a possible D gene (6 bases). The CDR3 runs to 15 residues. Germline loops: CDR1 MNHNS, CDR2 SASEGT. V was pared by 5 bases and J by 8 bases, with 19 bases between. The CDR3 loop reads CASSYTGSSTHEQFF. CDR3 bases: TGTGCCAGCAGTTATACAGGGAGTTCTACACATGAGCAGTTCTTC.

V is TRBV20-1 and J is TRBJ2-2; TRBD1 is a possible D gene (8 bases). The germline V gene encodes CDR1 DFQATT and CDR2 SNEGSKA (reference sequence). V lost 6 bases, J lost 2 bases, and 16 bases lay in between. CDR3 length: 15 residues. The CDR3 protein is CSAPDREGNTGELFF. The CDR3, as DNA: TGCAGTGCACCGGACAGGGAGGGTAACACCGGGGAGCTGTTTTTT.

In this sample, this clonotype turned up once. This chain joins TRBV4-1 and TRBJ2-5; no clear D. Germline V gives CDR1 MGHRA, CDR2 YSYEKL. Trimming shortened V by 4 bases and J by 0 bases, and 12 bases separated the two germline ends. This CDR3 is built from 15 residues. The CDR3 nucleotides read TGCGCCAGCAGCCCAGCAGCCGGGTACCAAGAGACCCAGTACTTC. Translating gives CASSPAAGYQETQYF.

This clonotype was counted at least ten times. The chain is built from TRBV7-2 and TRBJ2-3; 9 bases line up with TRBD1. Germline CDR1 and CDR2: SGHTA and FQGNSA. With V trimmed by 5 bases and J by 3 bases, 6 bases remained unmatched. The CDR3 runs to 15 residues. The CDR3 here is CASSRRTGETDTQYF. The CDR3 nucleotides read TGTGCCAGCAGCCGCCGGACAGGGGAGACAGATACGCAGTATTTT.

V and J are TRBV12-3 or TRBV12-4 and TRBJ2-7; D gene uncertain. Trimming removed 2 bases at V and 9 bases at J, with 17 bases between. The CDR3 has 14 residues. In DNA, the CDR3 is TGTGCCAGCAGTTTAAACCCCGGAAACGCGTGGCAGTACTTC. Its protein product is CASSLNPGNAWQYF.

The V and J genes are TRBV6-1 and TRBJ1-5; no clear D gene. Trimming stripped 1 base from V and 6 bases from J, with 4 bases between. There are 12 residues in the CDR3. Per germline, CDR1 MNHNS and CDR2 SASEGT. The CDR3 protein is CASSEGVQPQHF. The CDR3 coding sequence is TGTGCCAGCAGTGAAGGGGTTCAGCCCCAGCATTTT.

This clonotype was observed many times. The gene calls are TRBV19 and TRBJ1-5; D gene unclear. The CDR3 runs to 12 residues. Deletions cut 5 bases from V and 7 bases from J, with 9 bases between. CDR1 is LNHDA and CDR2 is SQIVND in the germline V gene (reference sequence). For the CDR3, the DNA is TGTGCCAGTAGTGTTTCGGGACAGCCCCAGCATTTT. The encoded protein is CASSVSGQPQHF.

This clonotype was seen more than once but under ten times. The gene calls are TRBV20-1 and TRBJ1-3; D unclear. V lost 6 bases to trimming and J lost 6 bases, with 15 bases between them. This CDR3 comprises 13 residues. Per germline, CDR1 DFQATT and CDR2 SNEGSKA (reference sequence). CDR3 in DNA: TGCAGTGCGAGATATCCAATTTCAAACACCATATATTTT. Protein sequence: CSARYPISNTIYF.

This chain connects TRBV28 to TRBJ1-5; possible D gene TRBD1, 5 bases. Germline V gene data show CDR1 as MDHEN and CDR2 as SYDVKM. Trimming shortened V by 8 bases and J by 3 bases, and 26 bases separated the two germline ends. The CDR3 has 18 amino acids. The CDR3 loop reads CASERTLRFGTVNQPQHF. The CDR3 DNA follows: TGTGCCAGCGAACGAACCCTCAGATTTGGGACGGTCAATCAGCCCCAGCATTTT.

This clonotype was seen ten or more times. The chain recombines TRBV6-1 with TRBJ1-1; 7 positions agree with TRBD1. The CDR3 length is 15 residues. V was pared by 5 bases and J by 3 bases, with 9 bases of the junction left unmatched. Germline CDR1 and CDR2: MNHNS and SASEGT. Here the CDR3 reads CASSLLTGEDTEAFF. The CDR3 DNA sequence: TGTGCCAGCAGTTTACTTACAGGGGAGGACACTGAAGCTTTCTTT.

The chain employs TRBV5-4 and TRBJ2-1; 11 nucleotides match TRBD2. Germline trimming cut 4 bases from V and 6 bases from J; bases unmatched to any gene: 6. The length of the CDR3 is 15 residues. Germline values: CDR1 SGHNT, CDR2 YYREEE (reference sequence). CDR3 residues: CASSELAGVANEQFF. In nucleotides, the CDR3 is TGTGCCAGCAGCGAACTAGCGGGAGTAGCCAATGAGCAGTTCTTC.

This sequence joins TRBV4-1 and TRBJ2-7, with TRBD1 identical over 10 bases. Germline trimming cut 4 bases from V and 2 bases from J; bases unmatched to any gene: 2. Germline CDR1 and CDR2: MGHRA and YSYEKL. The CDR3 is 14 amino acids. The CDR3 spells CASSRGQGTYEQYF. The CDR3 DNA reads TGCGCCAGCAGCCGGGGACAGGGGACCTACGAGCAGTACTTC.

At least ten counts were recorded for this clonotype. The chain is built from TRBV28 and TRBJ1-2; no definite D call. V was shortened by 5 bases and J by 2 bases, with 12 bases between the two germline ends. CDR1 and CDR2 from the germline V gene are MDHEN and SYDVKM. The CDR3 is made up of 14 amino acids. CDR3 bases: TGTGCCAGCAGTGCGTATTCAGAAAACTATGGCTACACCTTC. Residues: CASSAYSENYGYTF.

The table lists this clonotype with many counts. The chain joins TRBV4-2 to TRBJ2-7; D not certain. The CDR3 is 15 residues long. CDR1 is LGHNA and CDR2 is YNFKEQ in the germline V gene. The V end lost 0 bases, the J end lost 2 bases, and 11 bases lay between the germline ends. The CDR3 DNA reads TGTGCCAGCAGCCAAGAGGGCAGTTTAGCCTACGAGCAGTACTTC. Translation: CASSQEGSLAYEQYF.

This clonotype was seen a few times. This chain connects TRBV4-3 to TRBJ2-1; D gene unclear. Trimming cost V 0 bases and J 9 bases, with 12 bases left between them. Per germline, CDR1 LGHNA and CDR2 YSLEER. This CDR3 comprises 14 residues. The CDR3 reads CASSQDYGQSEQFF. CDR3 nucleotide sequence: TGCGCCAGCAGCCAAGATTACGGGCAAAGTGAGCAGTTCTTC.

The chain recombines TRBV4-3 with TRBJ1-4, with TRBD1 matching over 7 bases. CDR3 length equals 13 residues. Germline values: CDR1 LGHNA, CDR2 YSLEER. The V gene end was trimmed by 3 bases and the J gene end by 13 bases; junction bases not matched to a gene: 8. In DNA form, the CDR3 reads TGCGCCAGCAGCCACAGGGACAGCGGGACACTGTTTTTT. It codes for CASSHRDSGTLFF.

The chain has TRBV29-1 and TRBJ2-3; 14 bases align to TRBD2. Losses at the gene ends were 4 bases for V and 5 bases for J; bases not matched to a gene: 8. Germline CDR1 and CDR2: SQVTM and ANQGSEA. The CDR3 runs to 16 residues. The chain's CDR3 is CSVGPGLAGAVDTQYF. The CDR3 coding sequence is TGCAGCGTTGGACCGGGACTAGCGGGAGCGGTAGATACGCAGTATTTT.